This TCR beta chain was recorded in a study of T cell responses to AZD1222 COVID-19 vaccine. Study-wide results and limits: Spike regions recognized by vaccine-associated CD4 TCRs spanned the protein, led by 160-218 and 743-854. Just five or six AZD1222 recipients were seropositive at baseline.

The V gene end was trimmed by 7 bases and the J gene end by 3 bases; junction bases not matched to a gene: 8. Germline V gene data show CDR1 as LGHNT and CDR2 as FRNRAP. CDR3 length equals 14 residues. As for this clone: Its target is not known.

The repertoire was sequenced with immunoSEQ multiplex PCR; TCRdb's copy has only in-frame clones and lacks some. The profile covers 86,000 or so clones, with 75% to 95% appearing a single time and roughly 10% taken by the ten largest. Sequenced here: peripheral blood, sampled 28 days after the second AZD1222 dose. The receptor was derived from an adult who received the AZD1222 COVID-19 vaccine. The V gene is TRBV12-5, the J gene TRBJ1-1, with TRBD1 identical over 7 bases. This chain's CDR3 is CASAIQGTDTEAFF. The CDR3, as DNA: TGTGCTAGTGCCATACAGGGGACTGACACTGAAGCTTTCTTT.